This TCR beta chain appears in the sequencing data of a study of shared clonotypes between healthy human individuals. Study as a whole: Each donor had three CD4 naive, three CD4 memory, two CD8 naive and one CD8 memory plate.

Broader study findings: Estimated clonotype richness was generally higher in naive than memory subsets. Sorted-subset sequencing, rarefaction showed, was incomplete despite large depth.

Looked up from germline, CDR1 is SEHNR and CDR2 is FQNEAQ (reference sequence). Trimming stripped 2 bases from V and 7 bases from J, with 15 bases between. The CDR3 runs 15 residues. Terminally differentiated effector memory CD45RA+ cells were left out of the naive CD8 fraction, which was CD45RO-negative and positively selected for CCR7. The healthy adult donors were HIV-negative and reported no recent acute infections or vaccinations. For this clone: The antigen remains unidentified.

The repertoire was sequenced with immunoSEQ multiplex PCR; TCRdb's copy has only in-frame clones and lacks some. This table holds approximately 2,000,000 clones, 80% to 95% found once. This sequence was found in a man aged 18 to 35 in good health. Some clones in this sample may be carry-over from other donors' samples. Sequenced: naive CD8+ T cells from PBMCs. The chain recombines TRBV7-9 with TRBJ2-1; maybe TRBD2 (6 bases). The chain's CDR3 is CASSLFRPEGNEQFF. As DNA, the CDR3 is TGTGCCAGCAGCTTATTTCGGCCGGAGGGAAATGAGCAGTTCTTC.